A single sample gave rise to the 4 T cell receptor beta chains below, sequenced in a study of T-cell reconstitution after alpha-beta-depleted transplantation in children. Unique molecular identifiers were used to barcode this TCRbeta library. From the PCR reads, TCRdb called clonotypes with MiXCR, one entry per CDR3 protein. In the table there are a few hundred thousand distinct CDR3 sequences, around 9.1% of which are singletons. The source was PBMCs, collected before TCRalphabeta/CD19-depleted stem cell transplant. Receptors were obtained from a boy less than two years old with acute myeloid leukemia, due to receive a stem cell transplant.

This clonotype showed up just a few times. The gene calls are TRBV7-2 and TRBJ1-2, with D possibly TRBD1 on 6 matching bases. The CDR3 covers 15 residues. CDR1 is SGHTA and CDR2 is FQGNSA in the germline V gene. The germline V and J ends were trimmed by 4 bases and 4 bases, with 16 bases remaining between them. The CDR3 DNA reads as TGTGCCAGCAGCTCCTCGCCCGGGACATTCTATGGCTACACCTTC. Translation: CASSSSPGTFYGYTF. The whole variable domain, remainder taken from reference TRBV7-2 and TRBJ1-2, is GAGVSQSPSNKVTEKGKDVELRCDPISGHTALYWYRQSLGQGLEFLIYFQGNSAPDKSGLPSDRFSAERTGGSVSTLTIQRTQQEDSAVYLCASSSSPGTFYGYTFGSGTRLTVV.

This clonotype was found many times. The chain recombines TRBV19 with TRBJ2-3, with 7 positions matching TRBD1. Germline assignment: CDR1 LNHDA and CDR2 SQIVND (reference sequence). V dropped 4 bases and J dropped 1; count of bases not matched to a gene: 5. There are 15 residues in the CDR3. The CDR3 DNA follows: TGTGCCAGTAGTACCCGACAGGGTCGCACAGATACGCAGTATTTT. It encodes CASSTRQGRTDTQYF.

The chain combines TRBV28 with TRBJ2-7; weak D call: TRBD1 (6 bases). Trimming cost V 4 bases and J 3 bases, with 25 bases left between them. The germline gives CDR1 MDHEN, CDR2 SYDVKM. CDR3 length equals 18 residues. The CDR3 loop is CASSSQPFLRDIRYEQYF. CDR3 nucleotide sequence: TGTGCCAGCAGTTCTCAACCTTTTCTTCGGGACATTCGCTACGAGCAGTACTTC.

This clonotype was detected ten times or more. This chain joins TRBV5-1 and TRBJ2-7; 7 nucleotides line up with TRBD2. The germline V gene encodes CDR1 SGHRS and CDR2 YFSETQ. This CDR3 is 14 amino acids long. Trimming removed 0 bases from V and 6 bases from J; junction bases left unmatched: 6. CDR3 DNA sequence: TGCGCCAGCAGCTTGGTGGGACTAAATCGCGAGCAGTACTTC. This gives the protein CASSLVGLNREQYF.